Each of the 4 T cell receptor beta chains below was sequenced from the same sample in a study of human T cells and chemical hapten exposure. TCRdb fed the RACE reads into MiXCR, producing one record per CDR3 protein. The sample has about 260,000 distinct CDR3 sequences, approximately 8.4% seen once; the top ten hold about 2.1%. As to time point: pre-sensitization, week 0. Treatment reported: therapeutic diphenylcyclopropenone sensitization with weekly scalp DPC. Sequenced here: whole blood, sampled in connection with sensitization to the hapten diphenylcyclopropenone (DPC). The receptors come from a woman aged 40-49 years with alopecia areata. Some clones in this sample may be carry-over from other donors' samples.

This chain links TRBV4-1 with TRBJ2-7; tentatively, D is TRBD2 (5 bases). CDR1 and CDR2 (germline): MGHRA, YSYEKL. This CDR3 comprises 16 residues. V was clipped by 0 bases and J by 0 bases, with 12 bases between them. The CDR3: CASSQDMRASSYEQYF. The DNA of the CDR3 is TGCGCCAGCAGCCAAGATATGAGGGCTTCCTCCTACGAGCAGTACTTC.

This clonotype was observed a few times. The gene calls are TRBV29-1 and TRBJ2-5; D not certain. CDR1 SQVTM and CDR2 ANQGSEA come from the germline V gene. CDR3 length equals 13 residues. The V end was cut by 4 bases, the J end by 2 bases, with 11 bases between. The CDR3 protein is CSVVRTMQETQYF. The CDR3 coding sequence is TGCAGCGTTGTCAGAACAATGCAAGAGACCCAGTACTTC.

There are a few counts of this clonotype. The V gene is TRBV28, the J gene TRBJ2-7; the D gene is possibly TRBD2 (5 bases). V gave up 3 bases and J gave up 5 bases, with 11 bases separating them. The CDR3 is 13 residues long. Looked up from germline, CDR1 is MDHEN and CDR2 is SYDVKM. The CDR3 sequence: CASSFRGYHEQYF. For the CDR3, the DNA is TGTGCCAGCAGTTTCAGAGGGTACCACGAGCAGTACTTC.

This clonotype was seen more than once but under ten times. This chain links TRBV7-2 with TRBJ2-4, with 9 positions matching TRBD1. The CDR3 runs to 16 residues. Germline V lookup: CDR1 SGHTA, CDR2 FQGNSA. Unmatched junction bases numbered 2, after V lost 1 base and J lost 1 base. Here the CDR3 reads CASSLGGQGAKNIQYF. CDR3 coding DNA: TGTGCCAGCAGCTTAGGTGGACAGGGGGCCAAAAACATTCAGTACTTC. The full variable domain, with the rest looked up from reference TRBV7-2 and TRBJ2-4, is GAGVSQSPSNKVTEKGKDVELRCDPISGHTALYWYRQSLGQGLEFLIYFQGNSAPDKSGLPSDRFSAERTGGSVSTLTIQRTQQEDSAVYLCASSLGGQGAKNIQYFGAGTRLSVL.